This T cell receptor (beta chain) was captured by sequencing in a study of CD8 T cells in ankylosing spondylitis. Study-level findings and limits: CD8+ disease-linked clones were present at relatively low frequencies in blood.

TCRdb fed the 5' RACE reads into MiXCR, producing one record per CDR3 protein. Of roughly 230,000 distinct CDR3 sequences listed, about a sixth are singletons. Per the germline V gene, CDR1 is MNHEY and CDR2 is SVGAGI. This CDR3 has 14 residues. V lost 2 bases and J lost 3; bases outside the gene matches: 2. This clonotype was seen repeatedly, ten times or more. The antigen is unknown. Material for sequencing was blood, either unsorted or a sorted T cell fraction (not recorded which). The sequence derives from a male donor with ankylosing spondylitis or in good health (not recorded which). The rearrangement links TRBV6-5 to TRBJ2-3, with 7 bases that match TRBD2. CDR3 sequence (DNA): TGTGCCAGCAGTTACGGCGGGAGAACAGATACGCAGTATTTT. Residues: CASSYGGRTDTQYF.